This entry describes one TCR beta chain. At one of its ends the junction is not consistent with the germline gene, which may arise from a read error. Using a J-beta primer mix together with a sample-barcoded 5' primer, a second PCR was run for roughly 7 to 12 cycles. MiXCR, run by TCRdb on the 5' RACE reads, gives a single entry per CDR3 protein. The table has around 800,000 distinct CDR3 sequences, 44% seen once. This record comes from a study of blood T cells in healthy people across ages. Germline CDR1 is SSHAT and CDR2 is FNYEAQ (reference sequence). The CDR3 runs to 13 residues. The sequence was collected from a man in his 60s in good health. Input material: blood. The chain combines TRBV7-7 with TRBJ2-5; the D gene is possibly TRBD2 (5 bases). Judging by the DNA end, TRBJ2-1 fits better; the J call may be wrong. CDR3 bases: TGTGCTAGCAGCTTTCGGGCGAGGGAGACCCAGTTCTTC. Residues: CASSFRARETQFF.